The present T cell receptor beta chain was sequenced within a study of human T cells and chemical hapten exposure. Time point: pre-sensitization, week 0. Treatment denoted: therapeutic diphenylcyclopropenone sensitization with weekly scalp DPC. Donors were 18 to 70-year-old alopecia patients suitable for DPC. This clonotype showed up just a few times. The CDR3 runs 18 residues. The V gene end was trimmed by 3 bases and the J gene end by 0 bases; junction bases not matched to a gene: 11. Germline CDR1 MNHEY, CDR2 SMNVEV (reference sequence). MiXCR, applied by TCRdb to the RACE reads, yields one record per CDR3 protein. The sample shows 270,000 or so distinct CDR3 sequences, almost 8% of them seen only once.

The chain uses TRBV27 and TRBJ2-4, with 7 bases lining up with TRBD1. This specimen was whole blood, taken in connection with sensitization to the hapten diphenylcyclopropenone (DPC). The source is a man younger than 30 with alopecia areata. Some clones in this sample may be carry-over from other donors' samples. The CDR3 spells CASSLRLDRALAKNIQYF. The CDR3 bases are TGTGCCAGCAGTTTGCGCCTCGACAGGGCACTAGCCAAAAACATTCAGTACTTC.